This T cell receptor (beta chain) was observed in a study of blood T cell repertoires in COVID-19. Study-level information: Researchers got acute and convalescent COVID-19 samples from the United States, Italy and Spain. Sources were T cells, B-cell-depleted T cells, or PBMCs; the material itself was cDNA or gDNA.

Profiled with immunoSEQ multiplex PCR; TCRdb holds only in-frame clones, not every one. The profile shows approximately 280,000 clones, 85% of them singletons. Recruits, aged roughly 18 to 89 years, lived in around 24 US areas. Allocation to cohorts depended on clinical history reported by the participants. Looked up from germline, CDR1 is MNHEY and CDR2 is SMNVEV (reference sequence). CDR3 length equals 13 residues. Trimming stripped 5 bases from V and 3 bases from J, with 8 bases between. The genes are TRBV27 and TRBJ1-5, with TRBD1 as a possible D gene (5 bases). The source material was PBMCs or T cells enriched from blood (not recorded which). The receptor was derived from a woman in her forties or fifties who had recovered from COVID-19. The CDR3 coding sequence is TGTGCCAGCAGTATGGGACTCAATCAGCCCCAGCATTTT. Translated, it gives CASSMGLNQPQHF.